This passage covers 3 T cell receptor beta chains from one sample sequenced in a study of T-cell memory formation after mild COVID-19. TCRdb re-derived calls from the 5' RACE reads in MiXCR, one entry per CDR3 protein. Among around 300,000 distinct CDR3 sequences listed, 15% to 20% were seen once. Specimen: PBMCs or a T cell subset sorted from them (not recorded which). These receptors all come from a man aged 18 to 35 who had mild COVID-19 (a few samples of this study predate the infection). Cell type and time point are not known.

CDR3 bases: TGTGCCAGCAGACCAGTCCAGCTAAAGCGAAACACCGGGGAGCTGTTTTTT. This translates into CASRPVQLKRNTGELFF. This chain links TRBV11-2 with TRBJ2-2; D ambiguous. This CDR3 contains 17 residues. V lost 6 bases and J 2 bases, leaving 19 bases between the germline ends. In germline, CDR1 is SGHAT, CDR2 FQNNGV.

This clonotype has more than one count but fewer than ten. The chain couples TRBV30 to TRBJ2-7; D could derive from TRBD1 or TRBD2 (5 bases each). V lost 3 bases, J lost 4 bases, and 19 bases lay in between. This CDR3 is built from 15 residues. Per the germline V gene, CDR1 is GTSNPN and CDR2 is SVGIG (reference sequence). The CDR3 spells CAWRHLPRGLYEQYF. The DNA of the CDR3 is TGTGCCTGGAGACATCTCCCCCGGGGCCTATACGAGCAGTACTTC.

This clonotype was picked up many times. The genes are TRBV6-5 and TRBJ1-5, with unresolved D. V gave up 2 bases and J gave up 0 bases, with 2 bases separating them. The CDR3 is made up of 13 amino acids. Germline assignment: CDR1 MNHEY and CDR2 SVGAGI. The CDR3 DNA sequence: TGTGCCAGCAGTTACGGTAGCAATCAGCCCCAGCATTTT. It encodes CASSYGSNQPQHF.